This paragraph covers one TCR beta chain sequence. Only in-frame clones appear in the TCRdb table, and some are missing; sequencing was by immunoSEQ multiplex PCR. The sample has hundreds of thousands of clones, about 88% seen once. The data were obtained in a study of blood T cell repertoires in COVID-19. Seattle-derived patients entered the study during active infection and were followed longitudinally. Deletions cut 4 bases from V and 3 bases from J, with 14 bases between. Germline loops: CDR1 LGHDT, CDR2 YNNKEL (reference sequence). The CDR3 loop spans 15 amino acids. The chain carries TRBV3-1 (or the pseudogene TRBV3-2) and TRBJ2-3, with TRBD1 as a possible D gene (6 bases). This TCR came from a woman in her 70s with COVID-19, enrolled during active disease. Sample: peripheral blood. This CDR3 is CASSPGTLGTDTQYF. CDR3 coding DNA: TGTGCCAGCAGCCCCGGGACACTCGGGACAGATACGCAGTATTTT.